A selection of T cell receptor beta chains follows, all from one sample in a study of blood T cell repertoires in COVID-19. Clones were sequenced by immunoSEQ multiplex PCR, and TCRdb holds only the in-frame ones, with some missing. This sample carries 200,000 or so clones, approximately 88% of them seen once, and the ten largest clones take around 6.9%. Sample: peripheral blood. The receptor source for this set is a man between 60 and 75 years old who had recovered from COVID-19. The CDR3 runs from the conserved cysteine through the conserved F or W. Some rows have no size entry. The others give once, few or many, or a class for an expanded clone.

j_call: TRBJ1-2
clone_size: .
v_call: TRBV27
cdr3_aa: CASSTTTGNYGYTF

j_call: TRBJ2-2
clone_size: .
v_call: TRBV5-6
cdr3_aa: CASSLELLNTGELFF

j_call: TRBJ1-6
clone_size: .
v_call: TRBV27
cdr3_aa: CASKSFIMSNSPLHF

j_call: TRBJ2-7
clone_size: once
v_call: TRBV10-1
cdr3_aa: CASSEMGEYEQYF

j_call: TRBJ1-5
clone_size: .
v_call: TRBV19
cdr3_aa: CASSHDRGSNQPQHF

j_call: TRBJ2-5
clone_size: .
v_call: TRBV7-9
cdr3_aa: CASSLGSGGGYQETQYF

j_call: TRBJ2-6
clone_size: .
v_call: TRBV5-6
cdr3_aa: CASSLYFPSGANVLTF

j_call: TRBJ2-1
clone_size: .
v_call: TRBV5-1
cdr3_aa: CASSLSGEQFF

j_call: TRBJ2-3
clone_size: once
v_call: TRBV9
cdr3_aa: CASSPSGQGARTDTQYF

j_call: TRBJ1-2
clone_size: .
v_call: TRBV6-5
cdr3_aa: CASMDPRNYGYTF

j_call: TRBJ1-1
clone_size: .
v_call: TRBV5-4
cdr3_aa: CASSPETGITEAFF

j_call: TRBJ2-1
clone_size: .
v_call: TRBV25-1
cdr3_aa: CASSDGTSGGPYNEQFF

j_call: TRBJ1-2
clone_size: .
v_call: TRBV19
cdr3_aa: CASNDRPF

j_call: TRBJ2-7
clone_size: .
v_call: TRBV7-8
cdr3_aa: CASSFPSSLAGAIYEQYF

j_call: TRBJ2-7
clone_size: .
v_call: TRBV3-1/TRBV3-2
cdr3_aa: CASSQGTSGSTRLAYEQYF

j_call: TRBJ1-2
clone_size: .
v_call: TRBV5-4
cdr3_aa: CASSGGQGNYGYTF

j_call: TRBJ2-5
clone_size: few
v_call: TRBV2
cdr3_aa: CATARGGGETQYF

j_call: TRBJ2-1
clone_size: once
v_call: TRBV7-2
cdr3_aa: CASSLIFSSYNEQFF

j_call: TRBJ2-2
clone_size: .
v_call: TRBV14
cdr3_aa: CASSQGTGYTGELFF

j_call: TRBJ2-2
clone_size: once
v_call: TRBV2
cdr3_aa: CASEGLAGTGELFF

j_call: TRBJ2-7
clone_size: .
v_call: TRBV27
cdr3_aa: CASSRAGGYEQYF

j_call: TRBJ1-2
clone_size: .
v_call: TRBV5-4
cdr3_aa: CASSSPGQGDYGYTF

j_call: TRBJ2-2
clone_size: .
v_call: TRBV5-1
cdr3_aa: CASSLTSGTNGELFF

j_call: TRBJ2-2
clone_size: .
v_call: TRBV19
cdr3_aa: CASRFTGELFF

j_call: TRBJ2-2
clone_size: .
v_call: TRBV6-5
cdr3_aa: CASHQGAWDTGELFF

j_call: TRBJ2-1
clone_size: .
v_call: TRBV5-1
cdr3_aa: CASSLNLGGLAGDEQFF

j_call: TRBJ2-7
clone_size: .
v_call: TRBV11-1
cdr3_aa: CASSPRLILTFHEQYF

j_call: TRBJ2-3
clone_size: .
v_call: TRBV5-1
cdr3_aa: CASSPWTGGVSDTQYF

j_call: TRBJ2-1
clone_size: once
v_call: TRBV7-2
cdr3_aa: CASSLATSGRANEQFF

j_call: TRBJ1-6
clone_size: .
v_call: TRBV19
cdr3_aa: CASRRDAYNSPLHF

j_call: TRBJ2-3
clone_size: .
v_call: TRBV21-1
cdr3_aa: CASSKVGDRSDMEPRAHTDTQYF

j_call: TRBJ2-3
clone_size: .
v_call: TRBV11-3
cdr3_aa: CASSFGNVATDTQYF

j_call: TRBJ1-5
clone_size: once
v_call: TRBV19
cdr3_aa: CASSILRGSNQPQHF

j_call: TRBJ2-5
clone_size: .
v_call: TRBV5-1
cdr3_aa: CASSLVAGGEETQYF

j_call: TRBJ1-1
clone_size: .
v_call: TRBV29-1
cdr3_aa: CRTQKPVGQGSTEAFF

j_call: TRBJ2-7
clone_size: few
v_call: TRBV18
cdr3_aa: CASSPSPSGLNYEQYF

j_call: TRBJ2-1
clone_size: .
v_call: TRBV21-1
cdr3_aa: CASSKNASGCDEQFF

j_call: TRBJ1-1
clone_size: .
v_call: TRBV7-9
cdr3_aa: CASSMTGSKEVF

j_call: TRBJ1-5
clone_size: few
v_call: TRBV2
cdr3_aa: CASSVGQESQPQHF

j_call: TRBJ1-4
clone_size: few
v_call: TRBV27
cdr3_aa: CASSAEGRGGRNEKLFF

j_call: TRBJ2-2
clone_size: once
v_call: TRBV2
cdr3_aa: CASKGGDWTGELFF

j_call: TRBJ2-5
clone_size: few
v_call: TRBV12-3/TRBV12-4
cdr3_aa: CASSAGGTQYF

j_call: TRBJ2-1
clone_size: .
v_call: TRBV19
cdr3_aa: CASTPGGTRSEQFF

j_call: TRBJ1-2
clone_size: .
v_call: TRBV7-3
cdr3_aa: CASSPQGQEHGYTF

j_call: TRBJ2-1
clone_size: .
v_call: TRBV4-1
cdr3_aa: CASSQSYPTSGTSSYNEQFF

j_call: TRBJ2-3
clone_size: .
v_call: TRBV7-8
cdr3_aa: CASSLWAGASTDTQYF

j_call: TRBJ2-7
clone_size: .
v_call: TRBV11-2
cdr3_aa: CASSRRLAGLGEQYF

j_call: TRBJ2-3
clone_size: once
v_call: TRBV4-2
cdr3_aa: CASSQPPGSLAGVTDTQYF

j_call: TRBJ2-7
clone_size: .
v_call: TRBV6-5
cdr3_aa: CASSYTAWGVYEQYF

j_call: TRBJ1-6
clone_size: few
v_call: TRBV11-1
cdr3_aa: CASSLFDNSPLHF

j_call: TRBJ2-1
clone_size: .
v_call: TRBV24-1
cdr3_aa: CATSGTGGGNEQFF

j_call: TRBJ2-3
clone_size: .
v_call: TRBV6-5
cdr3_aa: CASRTYLADTQYF

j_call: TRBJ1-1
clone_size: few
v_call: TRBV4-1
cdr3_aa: CASSQDGVTGNGGTEAFF

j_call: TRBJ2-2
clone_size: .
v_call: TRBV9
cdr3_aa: CASSVRGRAGGELFF

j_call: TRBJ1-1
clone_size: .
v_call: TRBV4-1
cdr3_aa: CASSQEKQGAGTEAFF